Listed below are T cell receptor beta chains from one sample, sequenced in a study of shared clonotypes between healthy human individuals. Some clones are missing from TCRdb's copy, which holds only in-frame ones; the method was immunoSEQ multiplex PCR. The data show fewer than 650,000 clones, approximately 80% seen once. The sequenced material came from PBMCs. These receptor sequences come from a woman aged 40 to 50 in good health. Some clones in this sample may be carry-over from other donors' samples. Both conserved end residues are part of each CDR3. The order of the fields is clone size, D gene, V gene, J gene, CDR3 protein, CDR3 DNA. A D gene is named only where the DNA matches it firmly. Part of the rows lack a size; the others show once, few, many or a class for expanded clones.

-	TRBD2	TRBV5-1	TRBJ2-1	CASGGTSGSYEQFF	TGCGCCAGCGGGGGGACTAGCGGGAGTTATGAGCAGTTCTTC
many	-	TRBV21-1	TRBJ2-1	CATQIKGQRTNYNEQFF	TGTGCCACCCAAATAAAGGGACAGCGGACCAATTACAATGAGCAGTTCTTC
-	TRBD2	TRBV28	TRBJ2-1	CASSPPTSGSSNEQFF	TGTGCCAGCAGCCCCCCTACTAGCGGGAGCAGCAATGAGCAGTTCTTC
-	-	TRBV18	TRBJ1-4	CASSSPGHQNEKLFF	TGTGCCAGCTCATCACCGGGACACCAGAATGAAAAACTGTTTTTT
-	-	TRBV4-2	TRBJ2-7	CASGRGFDEQYF	TGTGCCAGCGGGAGGGGGTTCGACGAGCAGTACTTC
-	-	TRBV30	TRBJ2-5	CARGTFGSGRETQYF	TGTGCCCGAGGGACCTTCGGGAGTGGTCGGGAGACCCAGTACTTC
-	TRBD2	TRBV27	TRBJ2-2	CASRERGGLAGELFF	TGTGCCAGCAGGGAGCGGGGGGGGCTTGCCGGGGAGCTGTTTTTT
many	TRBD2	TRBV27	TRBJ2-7	CASTRRWGRGEAGGNEQYF	TGTGCCAGCACAAGGAGGTGGGGCAGGGGAGAAGCGGGAGGCAACGAGCAGTACTTC
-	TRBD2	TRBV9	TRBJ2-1	CASSVRERGGPYNEQFF	TGTGCCAGCAGCGTAAGGGAGCGGGGGGGGCCCTACAATGAGCAGTTCTTC
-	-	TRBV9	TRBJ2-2	CASSVWASSTGELFF	TGTGCCAGCAGCGTGTGGGCCAGCAGTACCGGGGAGCTGTTTTTT
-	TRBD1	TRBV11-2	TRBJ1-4	CASSLDLGTGATGLFF	TGTGCCAGCAGCTTAGATCTTGGGACAGGGGCGACAGGACTGTTTTTT
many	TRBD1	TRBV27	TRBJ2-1	CASSLRQGAGNEQFF	TGTGCCAGCAGTCTTAGACAGGGGGCGGGCAATGAGCAGTTCTTC
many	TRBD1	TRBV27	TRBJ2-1	CASSTTPDRVNEQFF	TGTGCCAGCAGTACCACCCCCGACAGGGTCAATGAGCAGTTCTTC
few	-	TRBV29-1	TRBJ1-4	CSVEPIGGNEKLFF	TGCAGCGTTGAGCCGATAGGTGGAAATGAAAAACTGTTTTTT
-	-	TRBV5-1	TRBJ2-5	CASSLRQQETQYF	TGCGCCAGCAGCTTGAGGCAGCAAGAGACCCAGTACTTC
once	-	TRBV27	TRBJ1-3	CASSQEAGNTIYF	TGTGCCAGCAGTCAGGAGGCCGGAAACACCATATATTTT
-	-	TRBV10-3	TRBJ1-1	CAINKDKNTEAFF	TGTGCCATCAACAAGGACAAGAACACTGAAGCTTTCTTT
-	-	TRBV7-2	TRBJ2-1	CASSPQPSGEQFF	TGTGCCAGCAGCCCACAACCCTCTGGTGAGCAGTTCTTC
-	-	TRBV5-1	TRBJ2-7	CASSVAGTLYEEQYF	TGCGCCAGCAGCGTTGCCGGGACACTCTACGAGGAGCAGTACTTC
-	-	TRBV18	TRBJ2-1	CASSPTSGDEQFF	TGTGCCAGCTCACCCACCTCCGGGGATGAGCAGTTCTTC
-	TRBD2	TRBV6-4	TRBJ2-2	CASSVLAGDTGELFF	TGTGCCAGCAGTGTTCTAGCGGGAGACACCGGGGAGCTGTTTTTT
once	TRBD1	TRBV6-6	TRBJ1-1	CASSYGTGDVTEAFF	TGTGCCAGCAGTTACGGTACAGGGGACGTCACTGAAGCTTTCTTT
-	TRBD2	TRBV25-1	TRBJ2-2	CASSESSGRADTGELFF	TGTGCCAGCAGTGAATCCAGCGGGAGGGCCGACACCGGGGAGCTGTTTTTT
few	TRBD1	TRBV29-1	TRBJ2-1	CSVPGGQLWNEQFF	TGCAGCGTCCCAGGGGGTCAGTTATGGAATGAGCAGTTCTTC
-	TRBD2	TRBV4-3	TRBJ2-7	CASSPGLGGYEQYF	TGCGCCAGCAGCCCGGGACTAGGCGGCTACGAGCAGTACTTC
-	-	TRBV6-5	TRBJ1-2	CASSYSQGGYGYTF	TGTGCCAGCAGTTACTCTCAGGGTGGCTATGGCTACACCTTC
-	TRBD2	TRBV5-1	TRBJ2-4	CASSQGLAGAVAKNIQYF	TGCGCCAGCAGCCAGGGACTAGCGGGAGCGGTGGCCAAAAACATTCAGTACTTC
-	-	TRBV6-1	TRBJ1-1	CAGSPRQDGVEAFF	TGTGCCGGCAGTCCTAGACAGGATGGGGTTGAAGCTTTCTTT
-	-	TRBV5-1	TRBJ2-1	CASSLAGAGLSYNEQFF	TGCGCCAGCAGCTTGGCAGGAGCGGGTCTCTCCTACAATGAGCAGTTCTTC
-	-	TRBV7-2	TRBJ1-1	CASSSYNTEAFF	TGTGCCAGCAGCTCCTATAACACTGAAGCTTTCTTT
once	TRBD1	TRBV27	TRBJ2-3	CASSLGQGLNTDTQYF	TGTGCCAGCAGTTTAGGACAGGGTTTAAACACAGATACGCAGTATTTT